Each of the 4 T cell receptor beta chains below was sequenced from the same sample in a study of T cell clonality in common variable immunodeficiency (dated by TCRdb to about 2015). The receptor library was made with the immunoSEQ multiplex PCR assay. Imported from immuneACCESS, the table was reduced by TCRdb to in-frame sequences with V and J called. These copies leave out some clones; in studies compared against another copy, an unresolved V gene accounts for under half, and the cause of the remainder is not known. The table shows fewer than 30,000 clones here, with no singletons. The ten largest clonotypes hold 29% of the sample. Their antigens are not known. The research as a whole found: Fewer deletions and N-nucleotide insertions were reportedly observed in CVID TCRbeta sequences, and highly modified clones with 13 or more V deletions were reportedly absent from CVID TCRbeta sequences.

Material for sequencing was peripheral blood mononuclear cells. The receptors come from a human donor with common variable immunodeficiency.

On this clone: Mismatch with germline at one junction end may stem from a read error. The read comes to an end 3 residues before the CDR3 does, leaving the germline J gene to fill in the end. V usage is TRBV7-9 and J usage is TRBJ1-1; D is unresolved. This CDR3 has 11 amino acids. The germline CDR1 and CDR2 sequences are SEHNR and FQNEAQ (reference sequence). The CDR3 DNA, read in part, is TGTTCCAGCAGCCGGGGCACTGAA. Its protein product is CSSSRGTE. The entire CDR3 protein is CSSSRGTEAFF.

By share, this clone ranks as medium-sized. The read ends 3 residues early relative to the CDR3; the germline J gene fills the gap. The rearrangement joins TRBV7-9 to TRBJ1-2; D is unresolved. The CDR3 length is 14 residues. With 0 bases removed from V and 7 bases from J, the gap between germline ends came to 12 bases. Germline loops: CDR1 SEHNR, CDR2 FQNEAQ (reference sequence). The covered CDR3 bases are TGTGCCAGCAGCTTAGCCCGGGGATTGAGTGGC. Translation: CASSLARGLSG. The entire CDR3 is CASSLARGLSGYTF.

Worth noting for this clone: The read finishes 3 residues shy of the CDR3 end, and the germline J gene is used to complete it. J is TRBJ2-7 and V is TRBV6-2 or TRBV6-3, with 7 nucleotides matching TRBD2. The ends lost 6 bases at V and 4 bases at J; junction bases unmatched: 9. Per the germline V gene, CDR1 is MNHEY and CDR2 is SVGEGT. CDR3 length: 14 amino acids. The CDR3 protein is CASRPVAGTYEQYF. The part of the CDR3 DNA that was read is TGTGCCAGCAGACCGGTAGCGGGTACTTACGAG.

This clone was seen more than once but under ten times. The CDR3 extends 3 residues past the end of the read, so its final part is completed from the germline J gene. The rearrangement uses TRBV6-1 and TRBJ2-5, with 8 bases aligning to TRBD1. Germline values: CDR1 MNHNS, CDR2 SASEGT. V gave up 4 bases and J gave up 5 bases; unmatched junction bases: 3. The CDR3 is 13 amino acids. The chain's CDR3 is CASSAGGPETQYF. The CDR3 DNA, read in part, is TGTGCCAGCAGTGCAGGGGGCCCGGAGACC.